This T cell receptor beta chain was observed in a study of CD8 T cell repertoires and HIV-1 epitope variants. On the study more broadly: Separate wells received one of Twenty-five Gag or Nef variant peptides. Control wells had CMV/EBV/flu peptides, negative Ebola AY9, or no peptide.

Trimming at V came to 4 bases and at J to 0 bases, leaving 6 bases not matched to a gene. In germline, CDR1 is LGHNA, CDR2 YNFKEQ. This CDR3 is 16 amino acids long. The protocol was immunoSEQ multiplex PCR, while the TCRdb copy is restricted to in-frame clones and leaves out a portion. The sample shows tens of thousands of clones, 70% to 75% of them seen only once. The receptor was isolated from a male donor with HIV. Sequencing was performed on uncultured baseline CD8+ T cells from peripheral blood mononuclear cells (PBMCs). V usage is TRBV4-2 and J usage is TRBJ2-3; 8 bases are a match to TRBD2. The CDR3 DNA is TGTGCCAGCAGCCCTCGGGGACTAGATAGCACAGATACGCAGTATTTT. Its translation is CASSPRGLDSTDTQYF.